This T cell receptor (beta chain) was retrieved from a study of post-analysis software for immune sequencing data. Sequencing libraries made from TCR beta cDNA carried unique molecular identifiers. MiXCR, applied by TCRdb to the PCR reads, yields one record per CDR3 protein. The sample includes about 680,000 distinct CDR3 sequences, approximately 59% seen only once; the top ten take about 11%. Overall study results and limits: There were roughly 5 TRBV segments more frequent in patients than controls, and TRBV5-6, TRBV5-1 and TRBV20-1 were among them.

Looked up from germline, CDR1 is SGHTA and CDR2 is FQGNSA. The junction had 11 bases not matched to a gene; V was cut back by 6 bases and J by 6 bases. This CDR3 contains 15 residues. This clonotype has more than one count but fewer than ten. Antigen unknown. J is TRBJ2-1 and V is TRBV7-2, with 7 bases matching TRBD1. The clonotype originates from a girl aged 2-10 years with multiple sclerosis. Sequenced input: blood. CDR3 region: CASRSTGTAGNEQFF. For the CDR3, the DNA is TGTGCCAGCAGGTCGACCGGGACAGCCGGCAATGAGCAGTTCTTC.